This TCR beta chain is from a study of T-cell memory formation after mild COVID-19. Regarding the study as a whole: Clones that contracted from day 15 to 85 were balanced CD4/CD8, while later expanders leaned CD4+.

As to this clonotype: Its antigen is currently unknown.

Germline lookup yields CDR1 LGHNA and CDR2 YNFKEQ. The CDR3 is made up of 18 amino acids. V lost 0 bases to trimming and J lost 1 base, with 16 bases between them. TCRdb called the 5' RACE reads again in MiXCR, with one record for every CDR3 protein. The data show roughly 350,000 distinct CDR3 sequences, 25% to 30% seen once. The sequenced sample consisted of PBMCs or a T cell subset sorted from them (not recorded which). The chain carries TRBV4-2 and TRBJ1-3, with D maybe TRBD1 (6 bases). This clonotype was sampled from an adult woman who had mild COVID-19 (a few samples of this study predate the infection). Cell type and time point are not known. The CDR3 coding sequence is TGTGCCAGCAGCCAAGAGGGGAGCACAGGGAGTTCTGGAAACACCATATATTTT. It is translated as CASSQEGSTGSSGNTIYF.